This entry lists 20 T cell receptor beta chains sequenced from one sample in a study of molecular identifiers for immune sequencing clone quantification listed by TCRdb under 2018. Library method: PCR. The data were produced on an Illumina HiSeq 4000. TCRdb reprocessed the public reads (quality trimming at Q25 with fastp, clone calling with MiXCR) and kept in-frame beta chains. Every entry covers one CDR3 protein and lists the most common genes and DNA from its rows. The sample yields 60,000 to 80,000 distinct CDR3 sequences; less than 20% were counted once. The ten most abundant clones make up roughly 1.5% of the sample. The sample taken for sequencing was naive CD8+ T cells from blood, with Jurkat cell RNA spiked in. Interpreted using the paper, the cell subset or site label stands for: FACS-sorted CD8+CD4-CCR7+CD45RA+ naive T cells. The receptor set was obtained from a human donor in good health. Some libraries in this study had Jurkat cell RNA spiked in.

Points on this clonotype: With a much larger clone just one base away, this may be a read error. The DNA is left out, because the CDR3 cannot be placed on it with certainty; the CDR3 is given as TCRdb lists it. The chain joins TRBV29-1 to TRBJ2-7; TRBD1 is the table's D call and was not checked against the DNA. With termini counted, the CDR3 has 17 amino acids. The germline gives CDR1 SQVTM, CDR2 ANQGSEA. CDR3 in amino acids: CSVVGQGAPSPSYERYF.

This clonotype was observed at least ten times. The J gene is TRBJ2-3, the V gene TRBV20-1; TRBD1 agrees at 8 bases. V trimming: 0 bases; J trimming: 9 bases; junction bases outside the gene matches: 14. Germline loops: CDR1 DFQATT, CDR2 SNEGSKA (reference sequence). The CDR3 extends over 16 amino acids. Here the CDR3 DNA reads TGCAGTGCTAGAGATGTGGACAGGGAGGACCTTGGGACGCAGTATTTT. Protein sequence: CSARDVDREDLGTQYF.

This clonotype was observed once. A much bigger clone sits one base away, suggesting this may be a read error. V and J are TRBV21-1 and TRBJ2-1; the table's D gene call, TRBD2, was not cross checked with the DNA. TRBV21-1 is a pseudogene segment. The CDR3 contains 23 residues. The CDR3: CASSIKGGSPLDEVSYSYNEQFF. CDR3 nucleotides: TGTGCCAGCAGCATCAAGGGGGGCTCTCCGCTGGACGAAGTCTCCTACTCCTACAATGAGCAGTTCTTC.

Note on this clonotype: With a much larger clone just one base away, this may be a read error. The chain is built from TRBV11-3 and TRBJ2-1; no definite D call. From germline, CDR1 is SGHNT and CDR2 YENEEA. Trimming took 4 bases from V and 9 from J, leaving 19 bases between them. The CDR3 sequence is 15 residues long. CDR3 in amino acids: CASSSASSPYPEQFF. DNA for the CDR3: TGTGCCAGCAGCTCTGCGTCTAGTCCATACCCTGAGCAGTTCTTC.

At least ten counts were recorded for this clonotype. The rearrangement links TRBV27 to TRBJ1-2, with 7 bases aligning to TRBD1. Germline V gives CDR1 MNHEY, CDR2 SMNVEV (reference sequence). J gave up 0 bases and V 2 bases, and 9 bases lay outside the gene matches. This CDR3 has 17 residues. The CDR3 loop is CASSLLTGDGSNYGYTF. The CDR3 nucleotides are TGTGCCAGCAGTTTACTAACAGGGGATGGGTCTAACTATGGCTACACCTTC.

Note on this clonotype: A much larger clone is a single base away; this may be a read error. The gene calls are TRBV5-1 and TRBJ2-7; D might be TRBD1 or TRBD2, each matching 5 bases. V was clipped by 1 base and J by 9 bases, with 20 bases between them. Germline CDR1 and CDR2: SGHRS and YFSETQ. The CDR3 extends over 15 amino acids. The CDR3, as DNA: TGCGCCAGCAGCTTGTTGGACACAGGCCTACGGGGGCAGTACTTC. Its translation is CASSLLDTGLRGQYF.

This clonotype was seen at least ten times. This chain uses TRBV7-9 with TRBJ2-5; D may be TRBD1 (6 bases). The V end lost 1 base, the J end lost 5 bases, and 11 bases lay between the germline ends. The CDR3 totals 14 residues. Per germline, CDR1 SEHNR and CDR2 FQNEAQ (reference sequence). Here the CDR3 reads CASSLGVGGETQYF. The CDR3 DNA is TGTGCCAGCAGCTTAGGCGTAGGGGGTGAGACCCAGTACTTC.

This clonotype was seen many times. V gene TRBV20-1 combines with J gene TRBJ2-5, with D possibly being TRBD2 (6 bases). Trimming took 6 bases from V and 1 from J, leaving 12 bases between them. Per germline, CDR1 DFQATT and CDR2 SNEGSKA (reference sequence). The CDR3 has 13 residues. CDR3 coding DNA: TGCAGTGCAGAGGGACTTACCCAAGAGACCCAGTACTTC. Translated, it gives CSAEGLTQETQYF.

This clonotype appeared many times. The chain carries TRBV12-3 or TRBV12-4 and TRBJ2-7, with 7 bases fitting TRBD1. V was clipped by 4 bases and J by 9 bases; unmatched bases: 6. The CDR3 consists of 12 residues. CDR3 nucleotide sequence: TGTGCCAGCAGTTACGACAGGGCGGGGCAGTACTTC. This gives the protein CASSYDRAGQYF.

The J gene is TRBJ2-7, the V gene TRBV19, with 11 bases matching TRBD2. Trimming at V came to 6 bases and at J to 1 base, leaving 8 bases not matched to a gene. This CDR3 is 16 amino acids long. Germline assignment: CDR1 LNHDA and CDR2 SQIVND (reference sequence). CDR3 in amino acids: CASSMILAGVSYEQYF. The CDR3 DNA reads TGTGCCAGTAGCATGATACTAGCGGGAGTATCCTACGAGCAGTACTTC.

This sequence joins TRBV28 and TRBJ2-1; possibly TRBD1 for D (5 bases). Germline assignment: CDR1 MDHEN and CDR2 SYDVKM. The germline V and J ends were trimmed by 4 bases and 0 bases, with 22 bases remaining between them. There are 19 residues in the CDR3. CDR3 loop: CASSSPGAPSGRSYNEQFF. DNA for the CDR3: TGTGCCAGCAGTTCCCCTGGGGCGCCGTCCGGCCGCTCCTACAATGAGCAGTTCTTC. Supplemented by reference TRBV28 and TRBJ2-1, the full variable domain reads DVKVTQSSRYLVKRTGEKVFLECVQDMDHENMFWYRQDPGLGLRLIYFSYDVKMKEKGDIPEGYSVSREKKERFSLILESASTNQTSMYLCASSSPGAPSGRSYNEQFFGPGTRLTVL.

The chain has TRBV11-3 and TRBJ2-6; 7 nucleotides line up with TRBD1. The junction had 11 bases not matched to a gene; V was cut back by 9 bases and J by 3 bases. CDR3 length: 16 amino acids. CDR1 and CDR2 (germline): SGHNT, YENEEA. The DNA of the CDR3 is TGTGCCAGTTCGGACAGGAATTTATATGGGGCCAACGTCCTGACTTTC. Protein: CASSDRNLYGANVLTF.

This clonotype appeared many times. This chain joins TRBV10-3 and TRBJ1-4; 7 bases are shared with TRBD1. After removal of 2 bases from V and 3 bases from J, the junction contained 9 bases not matched to a gene. The germline gives CDR1 ENHRY, CDR2 SYGVKD. The length of the CDR3 is 17 residues. CDR3 region: CAISENGRGKANEKLFF. In nucleotides, the CDR3 is TGTGCCATCAGTGAGAACGGCAGGGGGAAGGCTAATGAAAAACTGTTTTTT.

This clonotype was counted ten times or more. The CDR3 loop is CASSQKTGRVNGYTF. CDR3 DNA: TGTGCCAGCAGCCAAAAAACCGGCAGGGTCAATGGCTACACCTTC. The chain couples TRBV3-1 to TRBJ1-2, with D possibly TRBD1 on 5 matching bases. The germline V gene has CDR1 LGHDT and CDR2 YNNKEL (reference sequence). V was shortened by 2 bases and J by 6 bases, with 16 bases between the two germline ends. CDR3 length equals 15 residues. Based on the CDR3 plus reference TRBV3-1 and TRBJ1-2, the full variable domain is DTAVSQTPKYLVTQMGNDKSIKCEQNLGHDTMYWYKQDSKKFLKIMFSYNNKELIINETVPNRFSPKSPDKAHLNLHINSLELGDSAVYFCASSQKTGRVNGYTFGSGTRLTVV.

This clonotype was observed at least ten times. The chain is built from TRBV27 and TRBJ1-4, with no clear D. V was cut by 5 bases and J by 5 bases, with 24 bases left in between. Germline V gives CDR1 MNHEY, CDR2 SMNVEV (reference sequence). The CDR3 length is 18 residues. The CDR3 DNA reads TGTGCCAGCAGTCCTCCCGCGGCGGGCGGGTTAATGAATGAAAAACTGTTTTTT. It translates to CASSPPAAGGLMNEKLFF.

Concerning this clonotype: It is likely a read error, because the conserved phenylalanine at the end of the CDR3 is missing. The chain combines TRBV12-3 or TRBV12-4 with TRBJ1-1; D is uncertain. Trimming stripped 4 bases from V and 6 bases from J, with 12 bases between. The CDR3 covers 13 residues. The chain's CDR3 is CASSSGAGSEAFL. CDR3 in DNA: TGTGCCAGCAGTTCCGGTGCCGGGTCTGAAGCTTTCCTT.

Concerning this clonotype itself: A single base separates this from a much larger clone, so it may be a read error. The V and J genes are TRBV6-6 and TRBJ1-2, with no clear D. Trimming took off 5 bases at V and 6 bases at J, with 19 bases between the two ends. The CDR3 has 15 residues. Germline V lookup: CDR1 MNHNY, CDR2 SVGAGI (reference sequence). CDR3 amino acids: CASSHVKVDDHGYTF. The CDR3 DNA sequence: TGTGCCAGCAGTCATGTGAAGGTGGATGATCATGGCTACACCTTC.

For this clonotype: At one of its ends the junction is not consistent with the germline gene, which may arise from a read error. The chain uses TRBV7-9 and TRBJ2-2; TRBD1 matches at 10 bases. Germline lookup yields CDR1 SEHNR and CDR2 FQNEAQ (reference sequence). The CDR3 runs 17 residues. CDR3 residues: CASSPLPGTGDTGELLF. As DNA, the CDR3 is TGTGCCAGCAGCCCACTTCCCGGGACAGGGGACACCGGGGAGCTGTTGTTT.

This clonotype was counted ten times or more. The chain uses TRBV19 and TRBJ2-6; D may be TRBD1 (6 bases). V lost 9 bases, J lost 1 base, and 19 bases lay in between. Per germline, CDR1 LNHDA and CDR2 SQIVND (reference sequence). The CDR3 runs 17 residues. The CDR3 reads CASERKRTGSGANVLTF. The CDR3 nucleotides are TGTGCCAGCGAACGAAAGAGAACAGGGTCTGGGGCCAACGTCCTGACTTTC.

This clonotype was counted ten times or more. This sequence joins TRBV5-1 and TRBJ2-1; D gene unclear. The germline V gene has CDR1 SGHRS and CDR2 YFSETQ. The germline V and J ends were trimmed by 0 bases and 1 base, with 11 bases remaining between them. The length of the CDR3 is 16 residues. CDR3 in amino acids: CASSLAGRPSYNEQFF. In DNA form, the CDR3 reads TGCGCCAGCAGCTTGGCCGGACGGCCATCCTACAATGAGCAGTTCTTC.